This entry lists 32 T cell receptor beta chains sequenced from one sample in a study of glioma-infiltrating T cells. Amplification of TCR alpha and beta CDR3 regions from RNA used iRepertoire nested multiplex PCR. Via MiXCR, TCRdb re-called the multiplex PCR reads, giving one row per CDR3 protein. The top ten clones hold approximately 35% of a sample with about 110,000 distinct CDR3 sequences, 25% to 30% of them seen once. The sequencing input was glioma tissue, nonneoplastic brain tissue, or PBMCs (not recorded which). The receptors were gathered from a human donor with low-grade glioma or glioblastoma, undergoing nonglioma brain surgery, or in good health (not recorded which).

This clonotype was seen repeatedly, ten times or more. This rearrangement joins TRBV4-2 to TRBJ1-1, with 8 bases identical to TRBD1. The CDR3 has 15 amino acids. Trimming cost V 4 bases and J 3 bases; bases outside gene matches: 7. Germline CDR1 and CDR2: LGHNA and YNFKEQ. The DNA for the CDR3 is TGTGCCAGCAGCCCGCATACAGGGGGGGACACTGAAGCTTTCTTT. Protein sequence: CASSPHTGGDTEAFF.

This clonotype has ten or more counts. Here the CDR3 reads CASSHRGNNSPLHF. The CDR3 DNA follows: TGTGCCAGCAGCCACAGGGGGAATAATTCACCCCTCCACTTT. The chain combines TRBV11-2 with TRBJ1-6; 8 bases align to TRBD1. This CDR3 contains 14 residues. CDR1 and CDR2 from the germline V gene are SGHAT and FQNNGV. Unmatched junction bases numbered 2, after V lost 5 bases and J lost 5 bases.

The rearrangement uses TRBV20-1 and TRBJ1-5; D unclear. CDR3 size: 13 residues. CDR1 and CDR2 from the germline V gene are DFQATT and SNEGSKA (reference sequence). Trimming left V 4 bases short and J 7 bases short, with 14 bases between. The CDR3 loop reads CSATYAGTQPQHF. CDR3 nucleotides: TGCAGTGCTACCTACGCAGGCACACAGCCCCAGCATTTT.

This clonotype was counted ten times or more. The chain couples TRBV18 to TRBJ2-1; D tentatively reads TRBD1 or TRBD2 (5 bases each). The CDR3 runs 13 residues. The V end was cut by 8 bases, the J end by 8 bases, with 16 bases between. Germline V gives CDR1 KGHSH, CDR2 LQKENI. This CDR3 reads CASTLSREHEQFF. As DNA, the CDR3 is TGTGCCAGCACTCTCTCCAGGGAGCATGAGCAGTTCTTC. Full variable domain (rest looked up from reference TRBV18 and TRBJ2-1): NAGVMQNPRHLVRRRGQEARLRCSPMKGHSHVYWYRQLPEEGLKFMVYLQKENIIDESGMPKERFSAEFPKEGPSILRIQQVVRGDSAAYFCASTLSREHEQFFGPGTRLTVL.

This clonotype came up many times. The V call is TRBV7-2, the J call TRBJ2-1, with no clear D. CDR1 SGHTA and CDR2 FQGNSA come from the germline V gene. V lost 4 bases and J 10 bases, leaving 8 bases between the germline ends. This CDR3 region has 11 residues. This chain's CDR3 is CASSSYGEQFF. For the CDR3, the DNA is TGTGCCAGCAGCTCCTATGGAGAGCAGTTCTTC.

On this clonotype itself: A much larger clone differs from this one at a single base, so this may be a read error. The CDR3 nucleotides are TGTGCCAGCAGTCCGGGGGGCTTCGTGGGACAGCCCCAGCATTTT. Translating it yields CASSPGGFVGQPQHF. The genes are TRBV2 and TRBJ1-5; possible D gene TRBD1, 6 bases. The germline V gene has CDR1 SNHLY and CDR2 FYNNEI. The CDR3 length is 15 residues. V shed 5 bases and J shed 7 bases, with 18 bases lying between them.

A note on this clonotype: A much larger clone sits a single nucleotide away, making a read error possible. The chain recombines TRBV24-1 with TRBJ2-1; either TRBD1 or TRBD2 may fit D (6 bases each). Germline CDR1 reads KGHDR; CDR2 reads SFDVKD. The CDR3 sequence is 15 residues long. CDR3 DNA: TGTGCCGCCAGTGAAGGGGGGTCATCCTACAATGAGCAGTTCTTC. Its translation: CAASEGGSSYNEQFF.

This clonotype was detected ten times or more. V gene TRBV6-1 combines with J gene TRBJ2-3; 7 bases match TRBD1. The germline V gene encodes CDR1 MNHNS and CDR2 SASEGT. The CDR3 has 14 residues. V trimming: 6 bases; J trimming: 2 bases; junction bases outside the gene matches: 5. CDR3 in DNA: TGTGCCAGCAGCACGACAGGGATCACAGATACGCAGTATTTT. Protein sequence: CASSTTGITDTQYF.

The chain links TRBV4-3 to TRBJ2-7; the D gene is possibly TRBD1 (6 bases). V was pared by 0 bases and J by 0 bases, with 12 bases between. Germline V gene data show CDR1 as LGHNA and CDR2 as YSLEER. There are 16 residues in the CDR3. CDR3 residues: CASSQDRPGASYEQYF. The CDR3 bases are TGCGCCAGCAGCCAAGATCGGCCAGGGGCCTCCTACGAGCAGTACTTC.

Only a few counts were recorded for this clonotype. The chain's CDR3 is CASSQGFSGRGYEQYF. CDR3 coding DNA: TGCGCCAGCAGCCAAGGCTTTAGCGGGAGAGGCTACGAGCAGTACTTC. The chain is built from TRBV4-1 and TRBJ2-7; 9 nucleotides line up with TRBD2. V was pared by 1 base and J by 3 bases, with 7 bases of the junction left unmatched. Germline V gene lookup returns CDR1 MGHRA and CDR2 YSYEKL. The CDR3 runs to 16 residues.

With respect to this clonotype: At one of its ends the junction is not consistent with the germline gene, which may arise from a read error. The chain employs TRBV7-2 and TRBJ1-1; weak D call: TRBD1 (5 bases). The CDR3 extends over 13 amino acids. Germline values: CDR1 SGHTA, CDR2 FQGNSA. This CDR3 is CASSGALNSEPFF. CDR3 nucleotide sequence: TGTGCCAGCAGCGGGGCCCTGAACTCTGAACCTTTCTTT.

Of note for this clonotype: A read error may account for a junction end that differs from germline. V is TRBV19 and J is TRBJ2-1; the match to TRBD1 covers 10 bases. Germline CDR1 and CDR2: LNHDA and SQIVND (reference sequence). This CDR3 is 17 amino acids long. CDR3 residues: CTSSSNPGQGTRNEQFF. CDR3 coding DNA: TGTACCAGTAGTTCAAACCCGGGACAGGGGACGAGGAATGAGCAGTTCTTC.

V gene TRBV11-2 combines with J gene TRBJ2-5; 7 bases are shared with TRBD2. This CDR3 is 15 amino acids long. The V and J ends lost 6 bases and 2 bases, in that order; junction bases with no gene match: 9. Germline-derived CDR1 and CDR2 are SGHAT and FQNNGV. This chain's CDR3 is CASRLGRARQETQYF. The CDR3 nucleotides are TGTGCCAGCAGACTAGGGAGGGCAAGGCAAGAGACCCAGTACTTC.

This clonotype was recorded many times. The genes are TRBV4-3 and TRBJ2-1, with TRBD2 as a possible D gene (5 bases). Trimming removed 6 bases from V and 6 bases from J, with 18 bases in between. This CDR3 has 15 amino acids. The V gene's germline CDR1 is LGHNA and CDR2 YSLEER. The CDR3, as DNA: TGCGCCAGCAGGAGGGTATTAGTAGGGCTCAATGAGCAGTTCTTC. Amino acid sequence: CASRRVLVGLNEQFF.

This clonotype was counted many times. The CDR3 DNA reads as TGTGCCAGCTCACCTAGTACAGGGAATCAGCCCCAGCATTTT. This sequence encodes CASSPSTGNQPQHF. This sequence joins TRBV18 and TRBJ1-5, with a tentative D call TRBD1 (6 bases). Trimming cost V 3 bases and J 4 bases, with 10 bases left between them. Germline loops: CDR1 KGHSH, CDR2 LQKENI. This CDR3 spans 14 amino acids.

The CDR3 spells CSASVSGRSYNEQFF. For the CDR3, the DNA is TGCAGTGCTAGTGTATCCGGGAGGAGCTACAATGAGCAGTTCTTC. The J gene is TRBJ2-1, the V gene TRBV20-1, with 7 bases aligning to TRBD2. The V and J ends lost 3 bases and 3 bases, in that order; junction bases with no gene match: 8. Germline V lookup: CDR1 DFQATT, CDR2 SNEGSKA (reference sequence). This CDR3 is 15 amino acids long.

This clonotype was detected ten times or more. This chain uses TRBV10-2 with TRBJ2-5; D is unresolved. This CDR3 spans 13 amino acids. Germline loops: CDR1 WSHSY, CDR2 SAAADI. Trimming removed 5 bases from V and 3 bases from J, with 10 bases in between. CDR3: CASSLSSKETQYF. The CDR3 DNA is TGCGCCAGCAGTCTATCCTCAAAAGAGACCCAGTACTTC.

This clonotype occurred once. This CDR3 reads CASSYQGSAADGGKVGNTIYF. The CDR3 DNA sequence: TGTGCCAGCAGTTACCAAGGCTCGGCCGCCGATGGAGGTAAAGTAGGAAACACCATATATTTT. The chain employs TRBV6-5 and TRBJ1-3; D is unclear. Trimming stripped 2 bases from V and 4 bases from J, with 30 bases between. CDR3 length equals 21 residues. The germline V gene encodes CDR1 MNHEY and CDR2 SVGAGI.

V and J are TRBV19 and TRBJ1-1; the D gene is possibly TRBD1 (5 bases). Per germline, CDR1 LNHDA and CDR2 SQIVND (reference sequence). This CDR3 contains 14 residues. V lost 3 bases to trimming and J lost 3 bases, with 11 bases between them. The CDR3 is CASSIYRRDTEAFF. The CDR3 nucleotides read TGTGCCAGTAGTATCTACAGGAGGGACACTGAAGCTTTCTTT.

This clonotype was detected only a few times. The chain couples TRBV7-9 to TRBJ2-7; TRBD2 agrees at 11 bases. V shed 4 bases, J shed 7 bases, and the junction held 24 bases outside the gene matches. The CDR3 is 20 residues long. CDR1 SEHNR and CDR2 FQNEAQ come from the germline V gene (reference sequence). Written as DNA, the CDR3 is TGTGCCAGCAGCTCCTTCCCGATTGCCCCAAAACTAGCGGGAGTGGAAGAGCAGTACTTC. Protein product: CASSSFPIAPKLAGVEEQYF. Using reference TRBV7-9 and TRBJ2-7 for the parts outside the CDR3, the full variable domain is DTGVSQNPRHKITKRGQNVTFRCDPISEHNRLYWYRQTLGQGPEFLTYFQNEAQLEKSRLLSDRFSAERPKGSFSTLEIQRTEQGDSAMYLCASSSFPIAPKLAGVEEQYFGPGTRLTVT.

This clonotype was observed a handful of times. The chain uses TRBV2 and TRBJ2-3, with unresolved D. The germline gives CDR1 SNHLY, CDR2 FYNNEI. Trimming stripped 6 bases from V and 6 bases from J, with 10 bases between. The CDR3 runs to 12 residues. The CDR3 sequence: CASRFMRDTQYF. Written as DNA, the CDR3 is TGTGCCAGCAGGTTTATGCGGGATACGCAGTATTTT.

There are many counts of this clonotype. The rearrangement uses TRBV7-2 and TRBJ2-3, with a possible D match to TRBD2 (7 bases). CDR3 length: 15 residues. Germline CDR1 SGHTA, CDR2 FQGNSA. Written as DNA, the CDR3 is TGTGCTAGTCAGCGAGGGGTGCGGGGGCCCCATACGCAGTATTTT. It yields the protein CASQRGVRGPHTQYF.

There are many counts of this clonotype. The rearrangement uses TRBV20-1 and TRBJ1-6; the D gene is possibly TRBD1 (5 bases). Germline V gene sequence: CDR1 DFQATT, CDR2 SNEGSKA (reference sequence). The CDR3 consists of 16 residues. The ends were cut back, 1 base at V and 9 bases at J, with 19 bases in the middle. CDR3: CSARGRVGLDSSPLHF. The DNA of the CDR3 is TGCAGTGCTAGAGGAAGGGTGGGGCTGGATAGTTCACCCCTCCACTTT.

This clonotype was observed at least ten times. This chain joins TRBV7-8 and TRBJ1-2; 8 bases map to TRBD1. The CDR3 covers 15 residues. Germline CDR1 and CDR2: SGHVS and FQNEAQ. Unmatched junction bases numbered 6, after V lost 6 bases and J lost 0 bases. CDR3 DNA sequence: TGTGCCAGCAGGGAACGGGGACAGGCTAACTATGGCTACACCTTC. Amino acids: CASRERGQANYGYTF. The full variable domain, completed using reference TRBV7-8 and TRBJ1-2, is GAGVSQSPRYKVAKRGQDVALRCDPISGHVSLFWYQQALGQGPEFLTYFQNEAQLDKSGLPSDRFFAERPEGSVSTLKIQRTQQEDSAVYLCASRERGQANYGYTFGSGTRLTVV.

V gene TRBV29-1 combines with J gene TRBJ2-1, with D tentatively TRBD1 (6 bases). The CDR3 runs to 13 residues. CDR1 SQVTM and CDR2 ANQGSEA come from the germline V gene. Trimming took 8 bases from V and 6 from J, leaving 17 bases between them. CDR3 region: CSLTKQGTNEQFF. The CDR3 region has the DNA TGCAGCTTAACTAAACAGGGTACCAATGAGCAGTTCTTC.

On this clonotype itself: The junction departs from germline at one end; a sequencing error may be responsible. The chain recombines TRBV27 with TRBJ2-7; 7 bases agree with TRBD1. Germline CDR1 MNHEY, CDR2 SMNVEV (reference sequence). The CDR3 sequence is 14 residues long. DNA for the CDR3: TGTGCCAACAGTTTGGGTCAGGGGGTCTACGTGCAGTACTTC. Its translation: CANSLGQGVYVQYF.

This chain uses TRBV7-9 with TRBJ1-1, with D perhaps TRBD1 (5 bases). There are 15 residues in the CDR3. Trimming took off 8 bases at V and 1 base at J, with 17 bases between the two ends. The germline V gene has CDR1 SEHNR and CDR2 FQNEAQ (reference sequence). The CDR3 nucleotides are TGTGCCAGCGTACTAGGGGAGTGGAGGAACACTGAAGCTTTCTTT. Amino acids: CASVLGEWRNTEAFF.

This clonotype was observed at least ten times. The chain carries TRBV20-1 and TRBJ1-3, with TRBD1 identical over 9 bases. CDR3 length: 14 amino acids. The V and J ends lost 5 bases and 4 bases, in that order; junction bases with no gene match: 6. Germline V gene sequence: CDR1 DFQATT, CDR2 SNEGSKA (reference sequence). The CDR3 reads CSASQGAKGNTIYF. The CDR3 bases are TGCAGTGCTTCACAGGGGGCGAAGGGAAACACCATATATTTT.

This clonotype was seen at least ten times. An end of the junction does not agree with germline; a read error may underlie this. The chain uses TRBV7-2 and TRBJ1-1; the D is unclear. The CDR3 has 12 amino acids. Germline V CDR1 and CDR2: SGHTA, FQGNSA. Here the CDR3 DNA reads TGTGCCAGCACCATAACACTGGGAAAGTGGGTCTTT. It encodes CASTITLGKWVF. Based on the CDR3 plus reference TRBV7-2 and TRBJ1-1, the full variable domain is GAGVSQSPSNKVTEKGKDVELRCDPISGHTALYWYRQSLGQGLEFLIYFQGNSAPDKSGLPSDRFSAERTGGSVSTLTIQRTQQEDSAVYLCASTITLGKWVFGQGTRLTVV.

This clonotype was recorded a few times. The rearrangement joins TRBV19 to TRBJ2-7; D is possibly TRBD1 (6 bases). Deletions cut 3 bases from V and 7 bases from J, with 10 bases between. The germline gives CDR1 LNHDA, CDR2 SQIVND (reference sequence). CDR3 length: 12 amino acids. The CDR3 sequence is CASSIKGGEQYF. The DNA of the CDR3 is TGTGCCAGTAGTATTAAAGGGGGAGAGCAGTACTTC.

This clonotype was counted many times. This sequence joins TRBV4-3 and TRBJ1-1; D not resolved. The ends were cut back, 4 bases at V and 4 bases at J, with 10 bases in the middle. CDR3 length: 13 residues. The germline CDR1 and CDR2 sequences are LGHNA and YSLEER. The CDR3 DNA reads as TGCGCCAGCAGCCTTGGGGAGACCACTGAAGCTTTCTTT. It codes for CASSLGETTEAFF.

On this clonotype: A much larger clone is a single base away; this may be a read error. The rearrangement joins TRBV7-9 to TRBJ2-2, with a weak D call TRBD1 (5 bases). Germline lookup yields CDR1 SEHNR and CDR2 FQNEAQ (reference sequence). The CDR3 is made up of 15 amino acids. V lost 1 base and J 2 bases, leaving 8 bases between the germline ends. For the CDR3, the DNA is TGTGCCAGCAGCTTAGGGGGCTCAAACACCGGGGAGCTGTTTTTT. This codes for CASSLGGSNTGELFF. Complete variable domain (other parts from reference TRBV7-9 and TRBJ2-2): DTGVSQNPRHKITKRGQNVTFRCDPISEHNRLYWYRQTLGQGPEFLTYFQNEAQLEKSRLLSDRFSAERPKGSFSTLEIQRTEQGDSAMYLCASSLGGSNTGELFFGEGSRLTVL.